This TCR beta chain originates from a study of blood T cell repertoires in COVID-19. Across the study: Sites across the United States, Italy and Spain contributed samples from acute and convalescent COVID-19. PBMCs, B-cell-depleted T cells, or T cells provided the cDNA or gDNA that made up the material.

In the authors' workflow: Using reference gene primer amplification, nucleated cell counts were estimated. Repertoires were generated with immunoSEQ multiplex PCR, while TCRdb's copy carries only in-frame clones and drops some. V, J and clone size are those of that table, while D and trimming were read from the DNA. The sample shows more than 85,000 clones, over 65% of them seen only once. CDR1 is SNHLY, CDR2 FYNNEI, per germline. This CDR3 comprises 11 residues. V gave up 6 bases and J gave up 8 bases, with 8 bases separating them. The V call is TRBV2, the J call TRBJ2-1; D ambiguous. This sequence originates from a woman at least 80 years old with acute or convalescent COVID-19. Sequenced material: peripheral blood. CDR3 in amino acids: CASRRQYEQFF. In DNA, the CDR3 is TGTGCCAGCAGAAGACAATATGAGCAGTTCTTC.